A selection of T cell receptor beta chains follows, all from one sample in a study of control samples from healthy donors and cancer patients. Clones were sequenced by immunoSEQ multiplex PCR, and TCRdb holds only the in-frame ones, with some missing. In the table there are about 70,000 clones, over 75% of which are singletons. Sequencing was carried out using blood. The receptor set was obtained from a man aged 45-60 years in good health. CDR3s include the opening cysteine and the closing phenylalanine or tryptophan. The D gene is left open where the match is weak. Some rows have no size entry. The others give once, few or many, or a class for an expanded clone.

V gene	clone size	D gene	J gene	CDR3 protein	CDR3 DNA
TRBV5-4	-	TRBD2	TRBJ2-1	CATSRGTYNEQFF	TGTGCCACCTCGCGGGGGACCTACAATGAGCAGTTCTTC
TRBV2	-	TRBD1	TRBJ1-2	CASSGEQGASGYTF	TGTGCCAGCAGTGGGGAACAGGGGGCGTCCGGCTACACCTTC
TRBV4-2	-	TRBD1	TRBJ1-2	CASIPQGHYGYTF	TGTGCCAGCATCCCACAGGGGCACTATGGCTACACCTTC
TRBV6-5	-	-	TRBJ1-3	CASSYWAGGTGNTIYF	TGTGCCAGCAGTTACTGGGCTGGGGGAACTGGAAACACCATATATTTT
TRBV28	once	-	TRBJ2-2	CASSVSGSTGELFF	TGTGCCAGCAGCGTTAGCGGATCCACCGGGGAGCTGTTTTTT
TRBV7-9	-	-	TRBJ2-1	CASSLELYNEQFF	TGTGCCAGCAGCTTAGAGCTATACAATGAGCAGTTCTTC
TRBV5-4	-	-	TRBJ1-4	CASSSRQNEKLFF	TGTGCCAGCAGCTCCCGACAGAATGAAAAACTGTTTTTT
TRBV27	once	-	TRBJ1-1	CASSLSQGLYSTEAFF	TGTGCCAGCAGTTTATCCCAGGGTTTGTATAGCACTGAAGCTTTCTTT
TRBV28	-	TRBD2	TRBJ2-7	CASRSTSVAYEQYF	TGTGCCAGCAGATCGACTAGCGTGGCCTACGAGCAGTACTTC
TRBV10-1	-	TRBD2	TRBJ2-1	CASSESGVERGKGQYEQFF	TGCGCCAGCAGTGAGTCGGGAGTAGAGCGGGGGAAGGGGCAATACGAGCAGTTCTTC
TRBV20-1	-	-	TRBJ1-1	CSASWNTEAFF	TGCAGTGCTAGTTGGAACACTGAAGCTTTCTTT
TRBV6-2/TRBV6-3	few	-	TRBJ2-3	CASSRYGPSTDTQYF	TGTGCCAGCAGTCGCTATGGTCCTAGCACAGATACGCAGTATTTT
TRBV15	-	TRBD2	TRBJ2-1	CATSKTGGGRNEQFF	TGTGCCACCAGCAAAACAGGAGGCGGGAGGAATGAGCAGTTCTTC
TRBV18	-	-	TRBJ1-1	CASSPQGLSGVNTEAFF	TGTGCCAGCTCACCACAGGGTTTATCAGGAGTGAACACTGAAGCTTTCTTT
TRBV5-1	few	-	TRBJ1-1	CASSWTINTEAFF	TGCGCCAGCAGCTGGACGATTAACACTGAAGCTTTCTTT
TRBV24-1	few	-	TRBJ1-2	CAISQGWDGYTF	TGTGCCATATCACAGGGATGGGATGGCTACACCTTC
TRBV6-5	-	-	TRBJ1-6	CASTLYNSPLHF	TGTGCCAGCACCCTCTATAATTCACCCCTCCACTTT
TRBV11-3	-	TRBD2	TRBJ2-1	CASSLEGLPQFF	TGTGCCAGCAGCTTAGAGGGACTACCGCAGTTCTTC
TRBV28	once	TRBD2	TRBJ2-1	CAGSTGTSGRKYNEQFF	TGTGCCGGTTCAACCGGGACTAGCGGAAGAAAGTACAATGAGCAGTTCTTC
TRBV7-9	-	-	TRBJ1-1	CASSYSLNTEAFF	TGTGCCAGCAGCTATTCTCTGAACACTGAAGCTTTCTTT
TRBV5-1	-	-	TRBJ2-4	CASSLGSVGRVIQYF	TGCGCCAGCAGCTTGGGAAGCGTGGGACGGGTCATTCAGTACTTC
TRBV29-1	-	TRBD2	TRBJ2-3	CSVLHTSAGTDTQYF	TGCAGCGTGCTCCACACTAGCGCGGGGACAGATACGCAGTATTTT
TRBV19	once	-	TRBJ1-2	CASSIGTSGYGYTF	TGTGCCAGTAGTATTGGGACCTCTGGCTATGGCTACACCTTC
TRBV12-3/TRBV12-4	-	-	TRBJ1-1	CASSQGTSTEAFF	TGTGCCAGCAGCCAGGGTACTTCCACTGAAGCTTTCTTT
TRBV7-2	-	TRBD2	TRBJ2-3	CASSQAGGNTDTQYF	TGTGCCAGCAGCCAAGCGGGGGGGAACACAGATACGCAGTATTTT
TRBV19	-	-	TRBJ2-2	CASSTSSNTGELFF	TGTGCCAGTAGTACAAGCTCGAACACCGGGGAGCTGTTTTTT
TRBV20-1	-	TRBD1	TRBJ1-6	CSASRQGEVNSPLHF	TGCAGTGCTAGTCGACAGGGAGAGGTGAATTCACCCCTCCACTTT
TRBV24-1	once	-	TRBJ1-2	CATSMDGGYGYTF	TGTGCCACCTCTATGGACGGGGGCTATGGCTACACCTTC
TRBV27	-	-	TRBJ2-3	CASGGARSTDTQYF	TGTGCCAGCGGAGGGGCGCGAAGCACAGATACGCAGTATTTT
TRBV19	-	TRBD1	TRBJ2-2	CATRTGSPANTGELFF	TGTGCCACCCGGACAGGGAGCCCCGCGAACACCGGGGAGCTGTTTTTT
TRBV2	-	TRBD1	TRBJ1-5	CASSEALGQGYSNQPQHF	TGTGCCAGCAGTGAAGCGCTTGGACAGGGATATAGCAATCAGCCCCAGCATTTT
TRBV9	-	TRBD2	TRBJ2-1	CASSGSGLLNEQFF	TGTGCCAGCAGCGGCTCGGGACTATTAAATGAGCAGTTCTTC
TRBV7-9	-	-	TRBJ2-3	CASSLEFGLDTQYF	TGTGCCAGCAGCTTAGAATTCGGTTTGGATACGCAGTATTTT
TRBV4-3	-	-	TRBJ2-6	CASSQDIVGGGANVLTF	TGCGCCAGCAGCCAAGATATCGTGGGAGGTGGGGCCAACGTCCTGACTTTC
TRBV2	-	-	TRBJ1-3	CASSNGGGNTIYF	TGTGCCAGCAGTAACGGGGGGGGAAACACCATATATTTT
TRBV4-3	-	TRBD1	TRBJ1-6	CASSRGEGGNSPLHF	TGCGCCAGCAGCCGGGGGGAAGGGGGCAATTCACCCCTCCACTTT
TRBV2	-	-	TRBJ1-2	CASSEARQRGYGYTF	TGTGCCAGCAGTGAAGCTCGGCAGAGGGGCTATGGCTACACCTTC
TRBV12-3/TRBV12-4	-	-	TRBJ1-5	CASSWGGGQPQHF	TGTGCCAGCAGTTGGGGAGGTGGACAGCCCCAGCATTTT